A selection of T cell receptor beta chains follows, all from one sample in a study of T cell responses to AZD1222 COVID-19 vaccine. Data came from immunoSEQ multiplex PCR; TCRdb stores just in-frame clones and leaves some out. The sample records around 96,000 clones, 85% to 95% being singletons. The sample was peripheral blood, taken 28 days after the second AZD1222 dose. The source of these receptors is an adult who received the AZD1222 COVID-19 vaccine. CDR3s include the opening cysteine and the closing phenylalanine or tryptophan. D genes are given only for firm matches. The size field is filled for only some rows; it gives once, few, many or a size class.

V gene,J gene,D gene,clone size,CDR3 DNA,CDR3 protein
TRBV2,TRBJ2-7,-,-,TGTGCCAGCAGTCGGGGGCCCACCTACGAGCAGTACTTC,CASSRGPTYEQYF
TRBV7-9,TRBJ1-4,-,-,TGTGCCAGCAGCTCCCAAAATGCTAATGAAAAACTGTTTTTT,CASSSQNANEKLFF
TRBV7-9,TRBJ2-5,TRBD1,-,TGTGCCAGCAGCCCCCAAGGTTACGACAGGGCTCAAGAGACCCAGTACTTC,CASSPQGYDRAQETQYF
TRBV20-1,TRBJ1-1,-,-,TGCAGTGCTAGTGATTGGGTAAACACTGAAGCTTTCTTT,CSASDWVNTEAFF
TRBV7-9,TRBJ2-3,-,-,TGTGCCAGCAGCTTAGGGGCTGTTAGCGTAACTAGCACAGATACGCAGTATTTT,CASSLGAVSVTSTDTQYF
TRBV11-2,TRBJ1-3,-,once,TGTGCCAGCAGTAATCATGGAAACACCATATATTTT,CASSNHGNTIYF
TRBV2,TRBJ1-3,-,-,TGTGCCAGTGAAAGGGACTCTGGAAACACCATATATTTT,CASERDSGNTIYF
TRBV2,TRBJ1-2,-,-,TGTGCCAGCAGTGAAAGGCAGCCGCACTCTACCTTC,CASSERQPHSTF
TRBV3-1/TRBV3-2,TRBJ1-1,-,-,TGTGCCAGCAGTCATGGGCAGATCGGGGAAGCTTTCTTT,CASSHGQIGEAFF
TRBV10-1,TRBJ1-1,-,-,TGCGCCAGCGGGGATATGAACACTGAAGCTTTCTTT,CASGDMNTEAFF
TRBV30,TRBJ1-2,-,-,TGTGCCTGGGACCTTGAGGGTTACAGTGGCTACACCTTC,CAWDLEGYSGYTF
TRBV6-1,TRBJ1-3,-,-,TGTGCCAGCAGTGAAAATCGAGGGATTGGAAACACCATATATTTT,CASSENRGIGNTIYF
TRBV9,TRBJ2-2,-,-,TGTGCCAGCAGCGGACAAACGAACACCGGGGAGCTGTTTTTT,CASSGQTNTGELFF
TRBV6-6,TRBJ1-2,-,-,TGTGCCAGCAGTTACCCGGGGGTGGGGGCCGGAGGCTACACCTTC,CASSYPGVGAGGYTF
TRBV5-1,TRBJ1-2,-,-,TGCGCCAGCAGCTTGGAGCCTTCCGACAGATTCTATGGCTACACCTTC,CASSLEPSDRFYGYTF
TRBV27,TRBJ2-7,-,-,TGTGCCAGCAGTTTAACTAGTACCTACGAGCAGTACTTC,CASSLTSTYEQYF
TRBV5-1,TRBJ2-5,TRBD2,-,TGCGCCAGCAGACCTCGCGGGGGATTGGAGACCCAGTACTTC,CASRPRGGLETQYF
TRBV19,TRBJ1-5,-,-,TGTGCCAGTAGCTCTTTGGACACCTTTAGCAATCAGCCCCAGCATTTT,CASSSLDTFSNQPQHF
TRBV15,TRBJ1-3,TRBD1,-,TGTGCCACCAGCAGGATACAGGGGTGGTCTGGAAACACCATATATTTT,CATSRIQGWSGNTIYF
TRBV27,TRBJ2-3,-,-,TGTGCCAGCAGTTTGGGGTTCGCGCGGGGGCGCACAGATACGCAGTATTTT,CASSLGFARGRTDTQYF
TRBV18,TRBJ1-2,-,-,TGTGCCAGCTCCCTAGAAGGTCTGATCCTCTATGGCTACACCTTC,CASSLEGLILYGYTF
TRBV9,TRBJ1-2,-,-,TGTGCCAGCAGCTCAGGGTCGTCGGGCTATGGCTACACCTTC,CASSSGSSGYGYTF
TRBV7-3,TRBJ2-1,TRBD1,-,TGTGCCAGCAGCGAAAGACAGGGGGCGCGGTTCAATGAGCAGTTCTTC,CASSERQGARFNEQFF
TRBV12-3/TRBV12-4,TRBJ1-5,-,-,TGTGCCAGCAGTTTAGCACTTCGGCCCCAGCATTTT,CASSLALRPQHF